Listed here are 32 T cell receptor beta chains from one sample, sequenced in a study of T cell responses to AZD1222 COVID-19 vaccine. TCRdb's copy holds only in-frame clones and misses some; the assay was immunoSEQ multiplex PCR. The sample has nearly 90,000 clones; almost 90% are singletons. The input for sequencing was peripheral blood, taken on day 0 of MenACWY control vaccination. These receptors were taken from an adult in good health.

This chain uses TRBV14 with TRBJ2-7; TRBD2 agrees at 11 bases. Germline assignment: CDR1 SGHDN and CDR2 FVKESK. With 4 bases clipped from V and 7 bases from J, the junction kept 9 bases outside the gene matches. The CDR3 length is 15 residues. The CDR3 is CASSLGLAGRGEQYF. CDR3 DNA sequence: TGTGCCAGCAGCCTCGGACTAGCGGGTAGGGGGGAGCAGTACTTC.

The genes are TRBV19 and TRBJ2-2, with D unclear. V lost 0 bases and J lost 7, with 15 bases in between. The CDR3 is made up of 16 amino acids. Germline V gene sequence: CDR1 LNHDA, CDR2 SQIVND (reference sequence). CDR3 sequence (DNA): TGTGCCAGTAGTATAGATATTACGGGCTCGAACGGGGAGCTGTTTTTT. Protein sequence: CASSIDITGSNGELFF.

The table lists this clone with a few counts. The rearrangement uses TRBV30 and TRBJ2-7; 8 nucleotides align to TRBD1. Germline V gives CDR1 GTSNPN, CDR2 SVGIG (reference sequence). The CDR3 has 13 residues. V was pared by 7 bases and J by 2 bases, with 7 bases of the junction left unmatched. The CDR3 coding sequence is TGTGCCTTCCACAGGGGGACCGCCTACGAGCAGTACTTC. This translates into CAFHRGTAYEQYF.

CDR3 coding DNA: TGTGCCAGCAGTGCACTACAGGGGGGCTATGGCTACACCTTC. Protein product: CASSALQGGYGYTF. The gene calls are TRBV2 and TRBJ1-2; 8 bases fit TRBD1. CDR3 length: 14 residues. The germline CDR1 and CDR2 sequences are SNHLY and FYNNEI. The V segment lost 4 bases and the J segment 4 bases; nucleotides outside the gene matches: 5. The variable domain in full, completed from reference TRBV2 and TRBJ1-2, reads EPEVTQTPSHQVTQMGQEVILRCVPISNHLYFYWYRQILGQKVEFLVSFYNNEISEKSEIFDDQFSVERPDGSNFTLKIRSTKLEDSAMYFCASSALQGGYGYTFGSGTRLTVV.

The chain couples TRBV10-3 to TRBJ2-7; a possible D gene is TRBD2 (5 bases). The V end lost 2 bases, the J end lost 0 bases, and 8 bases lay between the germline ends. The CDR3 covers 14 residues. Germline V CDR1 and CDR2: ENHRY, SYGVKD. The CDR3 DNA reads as TGTGCCATCAGTGAGCCGGGAAACTCCTACGAGCAGTACTTC. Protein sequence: CAISEPGNSYEQYF.

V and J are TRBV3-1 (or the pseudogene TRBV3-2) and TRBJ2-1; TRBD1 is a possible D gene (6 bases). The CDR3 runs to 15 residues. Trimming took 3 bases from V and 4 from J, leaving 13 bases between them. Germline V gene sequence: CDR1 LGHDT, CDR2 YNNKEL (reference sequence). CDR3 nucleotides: TGTGCCAGCAGCCACTATGGTACAGGGTACAATGAGCAGTTCTTC. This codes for CASSHYGTGYNEQFF.

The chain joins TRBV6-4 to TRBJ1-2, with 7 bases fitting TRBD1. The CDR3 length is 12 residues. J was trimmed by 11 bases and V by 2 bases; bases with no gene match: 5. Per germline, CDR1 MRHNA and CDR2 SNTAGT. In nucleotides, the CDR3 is TGTGCCAGCAGTGACGACAGGGTCCGGTACACCTTC. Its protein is CASSDDRVRYTF.

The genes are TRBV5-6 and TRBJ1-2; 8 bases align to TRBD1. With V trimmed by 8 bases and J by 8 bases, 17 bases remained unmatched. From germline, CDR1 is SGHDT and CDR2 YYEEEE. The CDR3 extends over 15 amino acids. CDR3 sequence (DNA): TGTGCCAGTTCAGACTGGACAGGGAGGATCGGAGGCTACACCTTC. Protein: CASSDWTGRIGGYTF.

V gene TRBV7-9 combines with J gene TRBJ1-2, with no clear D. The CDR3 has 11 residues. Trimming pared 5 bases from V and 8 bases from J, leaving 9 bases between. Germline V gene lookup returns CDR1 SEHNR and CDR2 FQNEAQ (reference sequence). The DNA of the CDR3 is TGTGCCAGCAGCCTTGGGTCGGGCTACACCTTC. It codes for CASSLGSGYTF.

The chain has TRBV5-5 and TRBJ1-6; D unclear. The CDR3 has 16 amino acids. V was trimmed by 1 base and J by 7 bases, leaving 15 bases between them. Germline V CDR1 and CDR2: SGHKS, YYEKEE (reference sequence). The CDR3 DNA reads TGTGCCAGCAGCTTGATGGCGGAACTCACGAATTCACCCCTCCACTTT. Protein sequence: CASSLMAELTNSPLHF.

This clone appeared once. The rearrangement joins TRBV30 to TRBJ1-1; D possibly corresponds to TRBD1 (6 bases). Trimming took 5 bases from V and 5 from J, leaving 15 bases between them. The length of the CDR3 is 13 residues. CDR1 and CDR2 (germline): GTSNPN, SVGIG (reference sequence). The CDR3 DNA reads TGTGCCTGGGTCACAGGGAGAGTGACTGAAGCTTTCTTT. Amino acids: CAWVTGRVTEAFF.

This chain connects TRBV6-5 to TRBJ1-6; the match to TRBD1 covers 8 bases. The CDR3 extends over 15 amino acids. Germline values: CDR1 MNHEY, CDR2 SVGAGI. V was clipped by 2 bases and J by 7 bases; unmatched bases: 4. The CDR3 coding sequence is TGTGCCAGCAGTTACCGGACAGGGTGGAATTCACCCCTCCACTTT. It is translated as CASSYRTGWNSPLHF.

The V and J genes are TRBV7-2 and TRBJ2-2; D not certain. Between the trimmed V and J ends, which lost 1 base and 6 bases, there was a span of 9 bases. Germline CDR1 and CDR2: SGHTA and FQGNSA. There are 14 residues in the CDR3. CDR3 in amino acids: CASSLGLASGELFF. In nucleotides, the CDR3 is TGTGCCAGCAGCTTAGGATTGGCTTCCGGGGAGCTGTTTTTT.

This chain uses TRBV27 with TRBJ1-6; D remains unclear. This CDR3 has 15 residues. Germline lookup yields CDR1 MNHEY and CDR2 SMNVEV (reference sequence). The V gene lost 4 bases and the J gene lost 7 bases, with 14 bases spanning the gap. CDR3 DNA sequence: TGTGCCAGCAGTTGGCAAGGGAGAGAGAATTCACCCCTCCACTTT. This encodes CASSWQGRENSPLHF.

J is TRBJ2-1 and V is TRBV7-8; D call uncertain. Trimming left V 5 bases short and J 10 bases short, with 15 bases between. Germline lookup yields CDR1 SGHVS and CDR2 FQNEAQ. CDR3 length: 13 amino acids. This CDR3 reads CASSNGRPNEQFF. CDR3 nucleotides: TGTGCCAGCAGCAATGGCAGACCCAACGAGCAGTTCTTC.

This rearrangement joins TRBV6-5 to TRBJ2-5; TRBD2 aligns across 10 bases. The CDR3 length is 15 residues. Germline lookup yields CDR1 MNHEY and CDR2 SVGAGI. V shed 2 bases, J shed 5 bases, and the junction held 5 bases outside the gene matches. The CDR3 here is CASSYVGTSEETQYF. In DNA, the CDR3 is TGTGCCAGCAGTTACGTCGGGACTAGCGAGGAGACCCAGTACTTC.

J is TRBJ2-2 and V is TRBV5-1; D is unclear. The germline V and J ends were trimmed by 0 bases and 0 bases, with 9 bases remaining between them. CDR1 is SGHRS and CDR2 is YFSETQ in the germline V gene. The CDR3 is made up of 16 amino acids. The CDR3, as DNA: TGCGCCAGCAGCTTGGCTCTGGGGACGAACACCGGGGAGCTGTTTTTT. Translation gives CASSLALGTNTGELFF.

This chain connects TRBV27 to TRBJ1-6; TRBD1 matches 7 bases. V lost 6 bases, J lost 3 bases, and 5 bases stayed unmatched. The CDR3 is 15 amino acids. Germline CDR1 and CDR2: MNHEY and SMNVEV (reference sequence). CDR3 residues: CASRPRQGYNSPLHF. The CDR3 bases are TGTGCCAGCAGGCCAAGACAGGGCTATAATTCACCCCTCCACTTT.

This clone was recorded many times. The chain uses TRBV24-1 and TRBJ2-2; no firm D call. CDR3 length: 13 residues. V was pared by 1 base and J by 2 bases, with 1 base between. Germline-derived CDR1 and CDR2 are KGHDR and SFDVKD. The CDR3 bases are TGTGCCACCAGTGATTTTAACACCGGGGAGCTGTTTTTT. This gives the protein CATSDFNTGELFF.

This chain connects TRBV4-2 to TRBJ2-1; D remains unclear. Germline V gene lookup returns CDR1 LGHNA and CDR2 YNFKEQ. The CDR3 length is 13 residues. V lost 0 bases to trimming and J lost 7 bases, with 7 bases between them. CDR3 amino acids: CASSQDRWNEQFF. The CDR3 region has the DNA TGTGCCAGCAGCCAAGACAGGTGGAATGAGCAGTTCTTC.

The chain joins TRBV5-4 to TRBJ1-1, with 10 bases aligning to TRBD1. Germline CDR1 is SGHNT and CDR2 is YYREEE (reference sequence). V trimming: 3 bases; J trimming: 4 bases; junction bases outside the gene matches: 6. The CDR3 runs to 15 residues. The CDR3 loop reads CASSYRDRGGTEAFF. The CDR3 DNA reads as TGTGCCAGCAGCTATCGGGACAGGGGAGGCACTGAAGCTTTCTTT.

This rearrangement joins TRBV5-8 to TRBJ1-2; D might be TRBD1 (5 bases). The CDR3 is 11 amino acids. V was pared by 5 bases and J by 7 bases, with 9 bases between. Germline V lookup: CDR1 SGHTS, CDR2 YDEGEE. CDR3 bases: TGTGCCAGCAGTTTGACAGCTGGCTACACCTTC. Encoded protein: CASSLTAGYTF.

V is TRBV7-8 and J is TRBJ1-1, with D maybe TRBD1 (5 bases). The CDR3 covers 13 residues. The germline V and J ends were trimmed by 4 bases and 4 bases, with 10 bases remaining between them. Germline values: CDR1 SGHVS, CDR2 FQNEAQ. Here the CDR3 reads CASSWSGTTEAFF. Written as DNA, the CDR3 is TGTGCCAGCAGCTGGTCAGGGACCACTGAAGCTTTCTTT.

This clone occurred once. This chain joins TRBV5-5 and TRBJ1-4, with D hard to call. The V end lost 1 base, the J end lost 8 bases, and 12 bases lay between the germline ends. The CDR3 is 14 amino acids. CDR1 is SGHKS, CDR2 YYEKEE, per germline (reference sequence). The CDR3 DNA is TGTGCCAGCAGCTTGATGGCGAGCGGGGAAAAACTGTTTTTT. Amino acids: CASSLMASGEKLFF.

CDR3 sequence reads: CASSQGPNDRFWTEAFF. CDR3 nucleotide sequence: TGTGCCAGCAGCCAAGGTCCCAACGACCGCTTCTGGACTGAAGCTTTCTTT. This sequence joins TRBV3-1 (or the pseudogene TRBV3-2) and TRBJ1-1; no clear D gene. The germline V gene has CDR1 LGHDT and CDR2 YNNKEL (reference sequence). V was pared by 1 base and J by 5 bases, with 20 bases between. The CDR3 totals 17 residues.

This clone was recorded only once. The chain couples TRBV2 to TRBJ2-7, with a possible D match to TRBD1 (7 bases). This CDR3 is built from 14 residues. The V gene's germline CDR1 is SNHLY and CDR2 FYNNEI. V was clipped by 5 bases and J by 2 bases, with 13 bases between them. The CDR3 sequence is CASSYQGGPYEQYF. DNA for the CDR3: TGTGCCAGCAGTTATCAGGGGGGCCCCTACGAGCAGTACTTC.

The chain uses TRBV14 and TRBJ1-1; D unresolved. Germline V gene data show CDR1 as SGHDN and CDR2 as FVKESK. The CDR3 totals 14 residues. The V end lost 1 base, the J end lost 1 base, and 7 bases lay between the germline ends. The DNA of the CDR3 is TGTGCCAGCAGCCAAGGGACGGGGAACACTGAAGCTTTCTTT. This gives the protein CASSQGTGNTEAFF.

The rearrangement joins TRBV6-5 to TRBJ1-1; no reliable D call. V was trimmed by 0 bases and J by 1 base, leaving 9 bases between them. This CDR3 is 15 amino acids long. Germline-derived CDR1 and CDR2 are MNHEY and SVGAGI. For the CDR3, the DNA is TGTGCCAGCAGTTACTCGGCAGGACGGAACACTGAAGCTTTCTTT. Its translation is CASSYSAGRNTEAFF.

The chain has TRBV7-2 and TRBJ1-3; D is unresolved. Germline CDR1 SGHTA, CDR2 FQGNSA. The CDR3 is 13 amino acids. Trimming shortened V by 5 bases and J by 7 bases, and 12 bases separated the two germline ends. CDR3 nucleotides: TGTGCCAGCAGCGGCAACGAAGTTAACACCATATATTTT. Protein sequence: CASSGNEVNTIYF. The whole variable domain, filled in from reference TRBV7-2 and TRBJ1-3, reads GAGVSQSPSNKVTEKGKDVELRCDPISGHTALYWYRQSLGQGLEFLIYFQGNSAPDKSGLPSDRFSAERTGGSVSTLTIQRTQQEDSAVYLCASSGNEVNTIYFGEGSWLTVV.

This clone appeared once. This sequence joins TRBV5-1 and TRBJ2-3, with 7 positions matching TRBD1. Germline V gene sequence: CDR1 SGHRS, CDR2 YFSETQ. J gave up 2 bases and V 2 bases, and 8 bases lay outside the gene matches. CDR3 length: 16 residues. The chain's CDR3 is CASSLDRAPATDTQYF. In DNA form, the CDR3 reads TGCGCCAGCAGCTTAGACAGGGCGCCGGCCACAGATACGCAGTATTTT.

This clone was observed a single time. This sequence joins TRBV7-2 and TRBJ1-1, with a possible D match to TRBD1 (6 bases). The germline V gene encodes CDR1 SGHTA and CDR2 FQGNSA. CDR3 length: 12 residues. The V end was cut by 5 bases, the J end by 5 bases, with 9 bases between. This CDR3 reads CASSHGQTEAFF. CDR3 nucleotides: TGTGCCAGCAGCCACGGACAGACTGAAGCTTTCTTT.

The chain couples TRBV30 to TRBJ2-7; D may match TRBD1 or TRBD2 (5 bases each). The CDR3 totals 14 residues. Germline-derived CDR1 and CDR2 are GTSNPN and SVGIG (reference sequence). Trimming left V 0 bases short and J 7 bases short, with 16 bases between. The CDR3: CAWSVGVGLREQYF. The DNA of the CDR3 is TGTGCCTGGAGTGTAGGGGTCGGACTTCGAGAGCAGTACTTC.